This record looks at one T cell receptor beta chain sequence and its context. Its antigen is still unknown. No base qualities exist here, and no much larger clone lies one base off it. Peripheral blood CD8+ and CD4+ T cells from healthy donors, Susac syndrome patients and multiple sclerosis patients were profiled using high-throughput TCR beta sequencing. Susac syndrome patients met recently defined diagnostic criteria for definite or probable disease. Bulk CD8+ and CD4+ T cells were purified by magnetic negative isolation, while CD8+ TEMRA cells were enriched using FACS. Blood was drawn into EDTA tubes, processed within 24 hours, and PBMCs were isolated by density gradient centrifugation. PBMCs destined for TCR sequencing were cryopreserved in liquid nitrogen and later thawed in a 37 °C water bath. The sorted or isolated CD4+, CD8+ and CD8+ TEMRA cells had a purity of 90% or higher. These data originate in a study of CD8 T cells in Susac syndrome (dated by TCRdb to the late 2010s). Some background on the complete study: Among the Susac syndrome patients who were sequenced, clinically active disease was present in about six and clinical remission was observed in about eight. At blood withdrawal, Susac syndrome patients were therapy-naive, treated with corticosteroids (with IVIg additionally given to some), or treated with IVIg alone. Whether CD8+ T cell activation and differentiation in Susac syndrome was antigen driven was tested using repertoire sequencing. CD8+ T cell repertoire clonality was compared between about a dozen healthy donors, approximately 14 Susac syndrome patients and approximately 15 multiple sclerosis patients. The paper as a whole reports these results and caveats: The study acknowledged that relatively few individuals were included in the TCR sequencing and HLA analysis. Clonal expansion was observed in Susac syndrome CD8+ repertoires, with the highest expansion in CD8+ TEMRA cells and greater expansion in clinically active than in remitting patients. In the total CD8+ and CD8+ TEMRA repertoires, approximately 16 and five Susac-specific public clones, respectively, were identified.

RNA was extracted using the RNeasy kit, and roughly 0.5 to 1 ug of the RNA was reverse transcribed with random hexamers. The immunoSEQ multiplex PCR assay, which covers 54 Vbeta and 13 Jbeta segments, was used to amplify TCR beta CDR3 regions. Bias from PCR amplification was corrected by using a synthetic template baseline for primer optimization and for computational correction. From the authors' description of their analysis: Reads were assigned to V, D and J genes according to IMGT and analyzed in immunoSEQ Analyzer, with only productive sequences retained. Clonality was computed as one minus Shannon entropy normalized by log2 of the number of productive unique sequences. Public and private clones were assessed among the 100 most prevalent clones of each patient and control. A clone was defined as Susac-specific if it was absent from the healthy and MS cohorts, from over 1,000 published viral clones and from other ImmuneACCESS disease sequences. TCRdb redid the processing of the public reads, applying fastp at Q25 and MiXCR, and retained in-frame beta chains. Merged by CDR3 protein, the rows form single entries marked with the most common genes and DNA. The V and J calls were not made by the authors but by TCRdb's processing. Across this sample there are around 110,000 distinct CDR3 sequences, with roughly 94% seen only once. Roughly 0.29% of the sample is taken by the ten largest.

Per the germline V gene, SGHDT is the CDR1 and YYEEEE is the CDR2. Clipping removes 2 bases from V and 4 bases from J, with 4 as the unmatched junction base count. The CDR3 numbers 15 residues from cysteine through phenylalanine. CDR3 DNA is the only sequence kept; it has 45 bases, read in frame from the first base. The sequence came from a human donor with Susac syndrome. Sample: CD8+ T cells from PBMCs. The sequence links TRBV5-6 to TRBJ2-1, with 9 bases in between that match TRBD1. The CDR3 region has the sequence CASSFGDRAYNEQFF. At the DNA level, the sequence is TGTGCCAGCAGCTTTGGGGACAGGGCGTACAATGAGCAGTTCTTC.